Listed below are T cell receptor beta chains from one sample, sequenced in a study of post-analysis software for immune sequencing data. TCRdb re-called the PCR reads with MiXCR, one entry per CDR3 protein. The sample carries 350,000 to 450,000 distinct CDR3 sequences, approximately 39% recorded once. The sequencing sample was made of blood. The receptors derive from a girl aged 2-10 years with multiple sclerosis. Both conserved end residues are part of each CDR3. The D gene is left open where the match is weak. Size values are once, few and many counts, or a class for expanded clones, and some rows have none.

d_call | j_call | clone_size | v_call | cdr3_aa | cdr3_nt
TRBD1 | TRBJ2-5 | few | TRBV5-1 | CASSVYGTAQETQYF | TGCGCCAGCAGTGTTTACGGGACAGCGCAAGAGACCCAGTACTTC
TRBD1 | TRBJ1-2 | - | TRBV6-5 | CASSWGQEVYGYTF | TGTGCCAGCAGTTGGGGACAGGAAGTCTATGGCTACACCTTC
- | TRBJ2-4 | few | TRBV27 | CASSPGQSLAKNIQYF | TGTGCCAGCAGTCCAGGACAGAGTCTAGCCAAAAACATTCAGTACTTC
TRBD2 | TRBJ2-1 | - | TRBV29-1 | CGARSSSGSYREQFF | TGCGGCGCAAGGAGCTCTAGCGGGAGCTACAGGGAGCAGTTCTTC
- | TRBJ2-3 | - | TRBV4-3 | CASSQARKEDTQYF | TGCGCCAGCAGCCAAGCCCGTAAGGAGGATACGCAGTATTTT
- | TRBJ2-7 | - | TRBV11-1 | CASSPGGGSGSYEQYF | TGTGCCAGCAGCCCCGGGGGCGGGAGTGGTTCCTACGAGCAGTACTTC
TRBD1 | TRBJ2-5 | - | TRBV7-3 | CANSLGGTGGWRETQYF | TGTGCCAACAGCTTAGGGGGGACAGGGGGCTGGAGGGAGACCCAGTACTTC
- | TRBJ1-2 | few | TRBV10-3 | CAISVRDKDGYTF | TGTGCCATCAGTGTCAGGGACAAGGATGGCTACACCTTC
TRBD2 | TRBJ2-3 | few | TRBV7-3 | CASSLMTSGSTDTQYF | TGTGCCAGCAGCTTAATGACTAGCGGGAGCACAGATACGCAGTATTTT
TRBD1 | TRBJ2-1 | - | TRBV5-1 | CASMLQAGQGGYEQFF | TGCGCCAGCATGTTACAGGCGGGACAGGGAGGTTATGAGCAGTTCTTC
TRBD2 | TRBJ2-3 | - | TRBV5-1 | CASSLPREATDTQYF | TGCGCCAGCAGCTTGCCGCGGGAGGCCACAGATACGCAGTATTTT
- | TRBJ2-7 | few | TRBV7-9 | CASSLAGVSEQYF | TGTGCCAGCAGCCTAGCAGGGGTCTCCGAGCAGTACTTC
- | TRBJ2-5 | - | TRBV9 | CASSGLGGSEQYF | TGTGCCAGCAGCGGCCTCGGGGGCAGTGAGCAGTACTTC
- | TRBJ1-1 | - | TRBV11-2 | CASSLGFQALNTEAFF | TGTGCCAGCAGCTTAGGTTTTCAGGCGTTAAACACTGAAGCTTTCTTT
TRBD2 | TRBJ2-1 | - | TRBV12-3/TRBV12-4 | CASSFPWTSGRNEQFF | TGTGCCAGCAGTTTCCCTTGGACTAGCGGGAGGAATGAGCAGTTCTTC
- | TRBJ1-5 | - | TRBV20-1 | CSASSIDQPQHF | TGCAGTGCTAGCAGCATCGATCAGCCCCAGCATTTT
- | TRBJ2-4 | - | TRBV6-6 | CASSYSGQSENIQYF | TGTGCCAGCAGTTACTCCGGTCAGTCCGAAAACATTCAGTACTTC